A single sample is the source of the 28 T cell receptor beta chains below, sequenced in a study of blood T cell repertoires in COVID-19. Profiled with immunoSEQ multiplex PCR; TCRdb holds only in-frame clones, not every one. The data hold roughly 250,000 clones, with 65% to 85% observed a single time. The sample consisted of peripheral blood. The receptors shown here come from a middle-aged woman with active or convalescent COVID-19.

This chain links TRBV2 with TRBJ2-7; D unresolved. Germline CDR1 SNHLY, CDR2 FYNNEI. The CDR3 contains 12 residues. Trimming cost V 2 bases and J 4 bases, with 6 bases left between them. The CDR3 DNA sequence: TGTGCCAGCAGTGAAAAAGAGTACGAGCAGTACGTC. It translates to CASSEKEYEQYV.

The chain combines TRBV25-1 with TRBJ1-6; TRBD1 matches at 7 bases. V lost 1 base to trimming and J lost 10 bases; unmatched junction nucleotides: 7. The CDR3 consists of 15 residues. In germline, CDR1 is MGHDK, CDR2 SYGVNS. CDR3: CASSESNRGRSPLHF. CDR3 coding DNA: TGTGCCAGCAGTGAATCTAACAGGGGAAGATCACCCCTCCACTTT.

The rearrangement joins TRBV4-2 to TRBJ2-7; 7 nucleotides agree with TRBD1. V trimming: 5 bases; J trimming: 5 bases; junction bases outside the gene matches: 6. Germline CDR1 LGHNA, CDR2 YNFKEQ. This CDR3 region has 13 residues. DNA of the CDR3: TGTGCCAGCAGCAATAGACAGGGCCACGAGCAGTACTTC. This encodes CASSNRQGHEQYF.

CDR3 loop: CASSPDRWSSGNTIYF. CDR3 DNA: TGTGCCAGCAGCCCGGACAGGTGGAGCTCTGGAAACACCATATATTTT. The V and J genes are TRBV5-5 and TRBJ1-3; 7 bases agree with TRBD1. The CDR3 sequence is 16 residues long. Germline CDR1 is SGHKS and CDR2 is YYEKEE (reference sequence). V shed 4 bases and J 0 bases; nucleotides not matched to a gene: 7.

V gene TRBV5-1 combines with J gene TRBJ2-3; 8 nucleotides line up with TRBD1. CDR3 length equals 14 residues. V was clipped by 4 bases and J by 6 bases; unmatched bases: 7. Germline V gives CDR1 SGHRS, CDR2 YFSETQ. The CDR3 sequence: CASSLDRAGDTQYF. The DNA for the CDR3 is TGCGCCAGCAGCCTGGACAGGGCGGGCGATACGCAGTATTTT.

The rearrangement joins TRBV5-8 to TRBJ1-5, with D perhaps matching TRBD1 (6 bases). With 0 bases removed from V and 0 bases from J, the gap between germline ends came to 13 bases. CDR3 length: 17 residues. Per germline, CDR1 SGHTS and CDR2 YDEGEE. This CDR3 reads CASSLGAGDYSNQPQHF. The CDR3 region has the DNA TGTGCCAGCAGCTTGGGGGCAGGGGATTATAGCAATCAGCCCCAGCATTTT.

The rearrangement links TRBV3-1 (or the pseudogene TRBV3-2) to TRBJ2-2; a weak D match, TRBD2 (5 bases). This CDR3 has 16 residues. Trimming took off 2 bases at V and 4 bases at J, with 14 bases between the two ends. Germline V CDR1 and CDR2: LGHDT, YNNKEL (reference sequence). This chain's CDR3 is CASSQYRLAGTGELFF. The CDR3 DNA is TGTGCCAGCAGCCAATATCGTCTAGCCGGCACCGGGGAGCTGTTTTTT.

This chain links TRBV10-2 with TRBJ2-7, with a tentative D call TRBD2 (5 bases). V gave up 0 bases and J gave up 7 bases, with 13 bases separating them. The CDR3 is 14 amino acids. Per the germline V gene, CDR1 is WSHSY and CDR2 is SAAADI. The CDR3 DNA follows: TGCGCCAGCAGTGAGTCCTTGTTTTCGGGAGAGCAGTACTTC. Translated: CASSESLFSGEQYF.

This chain connects TRBV27 to TRBJ1-1; D not resolved. Trimming removed 5 bases at V and 1 base at J, with 11 bases between. This CDR3 comprises 14 residues. CDR1 is MNHEY, CDR2 SMNVEV, per germline (reference sequence). The CDR3 sequence: CASSPRPGNTEAFF. For the CDR3, the DNA is TGTGCCAGCAGTCCCCGACCGGGGAACACTGAAGCTTTCTTT.

This chain uses TRBV10-3 with TRBJ2-7, with TRBD1 matching 7 bases. The V gene end was trimmed by 0 bases and the J gene end by 5 bases; junction bases not matched to a gene: 7. This CDR3 contains 15 residues. Germline lookup yields CDR1 ENHRY and CDR2 SYGVKD. CDR3 sequence: CAISESRDRVHEQYF. The CDR3 DNA reads as TGTGCCATCAGTGAGTCGAGAGACAGGGTACACGAGCAGTACTTC.

The V and J genes are TRBV7-2 and TRBJ1-2, with a weak D call TRBD1 (5 bases). This CDR3 region has 15 residues. The ends were cut back, 0 bases at V and 1 base at J, with 9 bases in the middle. From germline, CDR1 is SGHTA and CDR2 FQGNSA. The CDR3 region has the DNA TGTGCCAGCAGCTTAGCCCAGGGACTTAACTATGGCTACACCTTC. It specifies CASSLAQGLNYGYTF.

This clone occurred once. The chain employs TRBV3-1 (or the pseudogene TRBV3-2) and TRBJ1-1; D ambiguous. V was trimmed by 4 bases and J by 2 bases, leaving 20 bases between them. The CDR3 spans 17 residues. CDR1 and CDR2 (germline): LGHDT, YNNKEL (reference sequence). Here the CDR3 DNA reads TGTGCCAGCAGCCTCGGAGCAGTCAAACTAATAAACACTGAAGCTTTCTTT. Translation gives CASSLGAVKLINTEAFF.

This chain joins TRBV28 and TRBJ1-1; tentatively, D is TRBD1 (5 bases). In germline, CDR1 is MDHEN, CDR2 SYDVKM. The CDR3 is 14 residues long. V lost 7 bases to trimming and J lost 5 bases, with 17 bases between them. The CDR3 region has the DNA TGTGCCAGCATTCTCCTGCGGGGCGGGACTGAAGCTTTCTTT. Protein product: CASILLRGGTEAFF.

This clone was counted a single time. The chain carries TRBV27 and TRBJ2-7; 10 bases map to TRBD1. The CDR3 is 14 residues long. Germline V CDR1 and CDR2: MNHEY, SMNVEV (reference sequence). J lost 7 bases, V lost 4 bases, and 7 bases had no gene match. CDR3 nucleotide sequence: TGTGCCAGCAGTTCTCGACAGGGGGCTGGGGAGCAGTACGTC. It specifies CASSSRQGAGEQYV.

The chain uses TRBV7-8 and TRBJ1-5; 9 bases are a match to TRBD1. Per germline, CDR1 SGHVS and CDR2 FQNEAQ. CDR3 size: 16 residues. Germline trimming cut 4 bases from V and 2 bases from J; bases unmatched to any gene: 6. The CDR3 sequence: CASSSGQGIRNQPQHF. CDR3 nucleotides: TGTGCCAGCAGCTCTGGACAGGGGATTCGCAATCAGCCCCAGCATTTT.

The gene calls are TRBV5-1 and TRBJ1-1, with 7 bases fitting TRBD1. This CDR3 has 13 amino acids. The germline CDR1 and CDR2 sequences are SGHRS and YFSETQ. Germline trimming cut 7 bases from V and 1 base from J; bases unmatched to any gene: 4. DNA of the CDR3: TGCGCCAGCCTGGGACAGACGAACACTGAAGCTTTCTTT. It is translated as CASLGQTNTEAFF. Drawing the rest from reference TRBV5-1 and TRBJ1-1, the complete variable domain is KAGVTQTPRYLIKTRGQQVTLSCSPISGHRSVSWYQQTPGQGLQFLFEYFSETQRNKGNFPGRFSGRQFSNSRSEMNVSTLELGDSALYLCASLGQTNTEAFFGQGTRLTVV.

The J gene is TRBJ2-7, the V gene TRBV19, with D unclear. Germline CDR1 is LNHDA and CDR2 is SQIVND (reference sequence). V lost 6 bases to trimming and J lost 1 base, with 13 bases between them. The CDR3 contains 14 residues. As DNA, the CDR3 is TGTGCCAGTAGCCCCAACATGGCTTCCTACGAGCAGTACTTC. Amino acids: CASSPNMASYEQYF.

The V call is TRBV28, the J call TRBJ1-5; 9 nucleotides align to TRBD1. Germline V gene lookup returns CDR1 MDHEN and CDR2 SYDVKM. With V trimmed by 6 bases and J by 6 bases, 9 bases remained unmatched. The CDR3 runs 15 residues. The CDR3 protein is CASSGQGRRSQPQHF. The CDR3 nucleotides read TGTGCCAGCAGCGGACAGGGGAGAAGGAGTCAGCCCCAGCATTTT.

The chain joins TRBV5-6 to TRBJ1-5; D ambiguous. Trimming removed 4 bases at V and 0 bases at J, with 8 bases between. Germline loops: CDR1 SGHDT, CDR2 YYEEEE. The CDR3 extends over 14 amino acids. The DNA of the CDR3 is TGTGCCAGCAGCGGCGGGTATAGCAATCAGCCCCAGCATTTT. It specifies CASSGGYSNQPQHF.

The rearrangement links TRBV28 to TRBJ1-5, with D perhaps matching TRBD1 (6 bases). The germline V gene encodes CDR1 MDHEN and CDR2 SYDVKM. Trimming stripped 8 bases from V and 6 bases from J, with 17 bases between. The CDR3 covers 14 residues. Here the CDR3 reads CASAPREGGQPQHF. For the CDR3, the DNA is TGTGCCAGCGCGCCTCGGGAGGGGGGTCAGCCCCAGCATTTT.

V is TRBV6-1 and J is TRBJ1-1; D is uncertain. Germline V gene lookup returns CDR1 MNHNS and CDR2 SASEGT. The CDR3 spans 16 residues. With 3 bases removed from V and 1 base from J, the gap between germline ends came to 15 bases. The CDR3 DNA is TGTGCCAGCAGTGATATCTCGAGGGCAGCGAACACTGAAGCTTTCTTT. It yields the protein CASSDISRAANTEAFF.

This rearrangement joins TRBV18 to TRBJ1-6; D may be TRBD1 (5 bases). From germline, CDR1 is KGHSH and CDR2 LQKENI. This CDR3 is built from 13 residues. V lost 5 bases and J lost 10, with 12 bases in between. This chain's CDR3 is CASSTGEGSPLHF. The DNA of the CDR3 is TGTGCCAGCTCAACGGGGGAGGGATCACCCCTCCACTTT.

The chain employs TRBV20-1 and TRBJ2-5; D is undetermined. The CDR3 is 12 residues long. CDR1 and CDR2 from the germline V gene are DFQATT and SNEGSKA (reference sequence). The V and J ends lost 3 bases and 2 bases respectively, with 7 bases between them. CDR3 residues: CSASGRQETQYF. The CDR3 DNA is TGCAGTGCTAGTGGCAGACAAGAGACCCAGTACTTC.

The chain uses TRBV18 and TRBJ1-5, with TRBD1 identical over 9 bases. The V gene's germline CDR1 is KGHSH and CDR2 LQKENI. There are 16 residues in the CDR3. Germline trimming cut 4 bases from V and 0 bases from J; bases unmatched to any gene: 4. The DNA of the CDR3 is TGTGCCAGCTCACTGAAGACAGGGGGTAGCAATCAGCCCCAGCATTTT. Amino acids: CASSLKTGGSNQPQHF.

This clone was detected only once. The CDR3 reads CAWSGTDSGNTIYF. In DNA form, the CDR3 reads TGTGCCTGGAGTGGCACAGACTCTGGAAACACCATATATTTT. The chain is built from TRBV30 and TRBJ1-3; D gene ambiguous. CDR1 and CDR2 (germline): GTSNPN, SVGIG (reference sequence). The CDR3 consists of 14 residues. Trimming removed 1 base at V and 0 bases at J, with 7 bases between.

V and J are TRBV12-5 and TRBJ2-3; 8 bases line up with TRBD1. Germline CDR1 and CDR2: LGHNT and FRNRAP. The CDR3 consists of 16 residues. After removal of 6 bases from V and 2 bases from J, the junction contained 10 bases not matched to a gene. The CDR3 reads CASGGGQVVYTDTQYF. The CDR3 DNA follows: TGTGCTAGTGGGGGGGGACAGGTTGTATACACAGATACGCAGTATTTT.

The rearrangement uses TRBV5-5 and TRBJ2-7; TRBD2 matches at 15 bases. V shed 4 bases and J 7 bases; nucleotides not matched to a gene: 12. This CDR3 spans 17 amino acids. Germline V CDR1 and CDR2: SGHKS, YYEKEE (reference sequence). The CDR3 loop is CASSLTPRGLAGGEQYF. As DNA, the CDR3 is TGTGCCAGCAGCCTAACTCCCCGAGGACTAGCGGGGGGGGAGCAGTACTTC.

Only one count was recorded for this clone. This chain uses TRBV5-1 with TRBJ2-4; D is unresolved. This CDR3 comprises 16 residues. V shed 0 bases and J shed 1 base, with 11 bases lying between them. Germline V lookup: CDR1 SGHRS, CDR2 YFSETQ. DNA of the CDR3: TGCGCCAGCAGCTTGGCAGCAGGATTTGCCAAAAACATTCAGTACTTC. Its translation is CASSLAAGFAKNIQYF.